This T cell receptor (beta chain) was captured in a study of blood T cell repertoires in COVID-19. Study details: The United States, Italy and Spain supplied acute and convalescent COVID-19 samples. T cells, B-cell-depleted T cells, or PBMCs provided the cDNA or gDNA that served as material.

Authors' methods: Estimation of nucleated cell counts relied on the amplification of reference gene primers. TCRdb keeps only in-frame clones here, not all; method: immunoSEQ multiplex PCR. From that table come the V and J calls and clone size; the DNA was used to work out D and trimming. The table shows 30,000 to 35,000 clones, with roughly four fifths occurring only once. This CDR3 region has 14 residues. Per the germline V gene, CDR1 is ENHRY and CDR2 is SYGVKD. Unmatched junction bases numbered 5, after V lost 6 bases and J lost 4 bases. This sequence originates from a man older than 75 with active or convalescent COVID-19. Sequenced material: peripheral blood. The chain combines TRBV10-3 with TRBJ2-7, with 11 bases that match TRBD1. CDR3 residues: CAISGQGAVYEQYF. Written as DNA, the CDR3 is TGTGCCATCAGCGGACAGGGGGCGGTTTACGAGCAGTACTTC.